The following is a TCR beta chain sequence with its context. Its antigen is undetermined. This entry belongs to a study of CD8 T cells in ankylosing spondylitis. Findings and caveats of the study: Several of the motif variants were reported before in synovial fluid and blood from reactive arthritis. Matched ankylosing spondylitis synovial fluid reportedly showed significant enrichment of disease-linked clones. CD8+ disease-linked clones were present at relatively low frequencies in blood.

From the 5' RACE reads, TCRdb called clonotypes with MiXCR, one entry per CDR3 protein. Among around 340,000 distinct CDR3 sequences, over 12% were seen once, and the ten largest hold approximately 1.1%. The CDR3 length is 16 residues. V lost 1 base and J lost 5, with 21 bases in between. Germline CDR1 reads GTSNPN; CDR2 reads SVGIG (reference sequence). The V gene is TRBV30, the J gene TRBJ2-7; D may correspond to TRBD1 or TRBD2 (6 bases each). The sample consisted of blood, either unsorted or a sorted T cell fraction (not recorded which). The TCR sequence derives from a male donor with ankylosing spondylitis or in good health (not recorded which). The CDR3 sequence: CAWSGQIGGLRNEQYF. The CDR3 coding sequence is TGTGCCTGGAGTGGACAAATAGGGGGGCTGCGTAACGAGCAGTACTTC.